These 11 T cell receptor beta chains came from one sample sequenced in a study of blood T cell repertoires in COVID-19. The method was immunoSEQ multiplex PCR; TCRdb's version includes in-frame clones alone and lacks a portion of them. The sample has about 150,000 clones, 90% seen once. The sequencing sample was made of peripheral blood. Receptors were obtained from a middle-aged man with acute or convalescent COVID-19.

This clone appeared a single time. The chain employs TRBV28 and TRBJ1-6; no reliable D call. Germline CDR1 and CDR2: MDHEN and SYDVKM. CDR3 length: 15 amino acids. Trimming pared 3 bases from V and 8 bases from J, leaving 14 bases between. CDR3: CASSFSRGNDSPLHF. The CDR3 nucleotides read TGTGCCAGCAGTTTTTCTCGCGGGAACGATTCACCCCTCCACTTT.

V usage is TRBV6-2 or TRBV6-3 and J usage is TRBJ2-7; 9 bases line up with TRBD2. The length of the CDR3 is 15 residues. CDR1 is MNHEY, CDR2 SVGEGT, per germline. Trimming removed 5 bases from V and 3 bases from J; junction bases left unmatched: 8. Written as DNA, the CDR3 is TGTGCCAGCAGTATAGTGGCGGGGGGGATCTACGAGCAGTACGTC. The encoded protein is CASSIVAGGIYEQYV.

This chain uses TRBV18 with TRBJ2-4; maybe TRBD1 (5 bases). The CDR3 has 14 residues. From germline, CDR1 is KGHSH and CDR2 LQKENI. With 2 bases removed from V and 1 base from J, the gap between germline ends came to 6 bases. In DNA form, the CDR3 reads TGTGCCAGCTCACCATCAGGGGCCAAAAACATTCAGTACTTC. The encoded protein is CASSPSGAKNIQYF. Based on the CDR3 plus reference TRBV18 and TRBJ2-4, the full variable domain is NAGVMQNPRHLVRRRGQEARLRCSPMKGHSHVYWYRQLPEEGLKFMVYLQKENIIDESGMPKERFSAEFPKEGPSILRIQQVVRGDSAAYFCASSPSGAKNIQYFGAGTRLSVL.

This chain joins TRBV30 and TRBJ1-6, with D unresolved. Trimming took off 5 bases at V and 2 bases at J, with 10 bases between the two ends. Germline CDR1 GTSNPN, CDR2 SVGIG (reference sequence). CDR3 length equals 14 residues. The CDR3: CAWVPGPYNSPLHF. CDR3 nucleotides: TGTGCCTGGGTACCGGGTCCCTATAATTCACCCCTCCACTTT.

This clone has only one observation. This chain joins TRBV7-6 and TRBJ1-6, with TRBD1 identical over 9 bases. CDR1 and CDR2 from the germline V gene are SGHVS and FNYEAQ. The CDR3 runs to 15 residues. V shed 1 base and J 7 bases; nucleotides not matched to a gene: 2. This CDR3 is CASSLGGTGNSPLHF. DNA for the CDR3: TGTGCCAGCAGCTTAGGTGGGACAGGGAATTCACCCCTCCACTTT. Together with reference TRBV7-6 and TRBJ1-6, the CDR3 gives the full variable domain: GAGVSQSPRYKVTKRGQDVALRCDPISGHVSLYWYRQALGQGPEFLTYFNYEAQQDKSGLPNDRFSAERPEGSISTLTIQRTEQRDSAMYRCASSLGGTGNSPLHFGNGTRLTVT.

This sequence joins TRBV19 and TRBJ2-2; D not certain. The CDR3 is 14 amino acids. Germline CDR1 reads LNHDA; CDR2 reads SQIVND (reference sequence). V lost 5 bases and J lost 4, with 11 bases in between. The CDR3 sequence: CASSPQVGTGELFF. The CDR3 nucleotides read TGTGCCAGTAGTCCGCAGGTCGGCACCGGGGAGCTGTTTTTT.

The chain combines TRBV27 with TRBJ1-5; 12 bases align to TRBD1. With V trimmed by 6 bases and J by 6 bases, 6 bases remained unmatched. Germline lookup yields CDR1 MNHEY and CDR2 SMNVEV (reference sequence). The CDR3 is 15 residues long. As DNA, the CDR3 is TGTGCCAGCAGCCCCGGGACAGGGGGCACTCAGCCCCAGCATTTT. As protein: CASSPGTGGTQPQHF.

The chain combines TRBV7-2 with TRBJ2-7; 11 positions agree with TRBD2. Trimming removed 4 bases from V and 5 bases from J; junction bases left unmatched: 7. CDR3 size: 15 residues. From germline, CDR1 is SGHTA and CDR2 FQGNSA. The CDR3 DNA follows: TGTGCCAGCAGCTCTCTAGCGGGGGGCTACGACGAGCAGTACTTC. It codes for CASSSLAGGYDEQYF.

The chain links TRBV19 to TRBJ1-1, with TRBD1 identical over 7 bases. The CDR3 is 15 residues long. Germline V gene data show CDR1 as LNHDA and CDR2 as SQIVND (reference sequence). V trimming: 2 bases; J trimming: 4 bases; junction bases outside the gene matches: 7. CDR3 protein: CASSITGEGLTEAFF. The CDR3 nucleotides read TGTGCCAGTAGTATAACAGGGGAAGGGCTCACTGAAGCTTTCTTT. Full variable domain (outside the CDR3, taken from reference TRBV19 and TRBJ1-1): DGGITQSPKYLFRKEGQNVTLSCEQNLNHDAMYWYRQDPGQGLRLIYYSQIVNDFQKGDIAEGYSVSREKKESFPLTVTSAQKNPTAFYLCASSITGEGLTEAFFGQGTRLTVV.

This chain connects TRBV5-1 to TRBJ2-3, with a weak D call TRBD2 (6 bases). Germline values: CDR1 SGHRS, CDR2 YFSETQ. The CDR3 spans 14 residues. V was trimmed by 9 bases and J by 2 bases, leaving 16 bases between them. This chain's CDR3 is CATSASVYTDTQYF. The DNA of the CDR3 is TGCGCCACCTCCGCTAGCGTCTACACAGATACGCAGTATTTT.

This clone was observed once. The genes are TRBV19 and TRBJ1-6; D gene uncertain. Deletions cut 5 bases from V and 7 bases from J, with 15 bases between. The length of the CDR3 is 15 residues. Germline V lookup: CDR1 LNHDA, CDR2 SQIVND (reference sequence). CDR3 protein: CASSLLSTQNSPLHF. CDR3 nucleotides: TGTGCCAGTAGTCTCCTCTCGACACAGAATTCACCCCTCCACTTT.